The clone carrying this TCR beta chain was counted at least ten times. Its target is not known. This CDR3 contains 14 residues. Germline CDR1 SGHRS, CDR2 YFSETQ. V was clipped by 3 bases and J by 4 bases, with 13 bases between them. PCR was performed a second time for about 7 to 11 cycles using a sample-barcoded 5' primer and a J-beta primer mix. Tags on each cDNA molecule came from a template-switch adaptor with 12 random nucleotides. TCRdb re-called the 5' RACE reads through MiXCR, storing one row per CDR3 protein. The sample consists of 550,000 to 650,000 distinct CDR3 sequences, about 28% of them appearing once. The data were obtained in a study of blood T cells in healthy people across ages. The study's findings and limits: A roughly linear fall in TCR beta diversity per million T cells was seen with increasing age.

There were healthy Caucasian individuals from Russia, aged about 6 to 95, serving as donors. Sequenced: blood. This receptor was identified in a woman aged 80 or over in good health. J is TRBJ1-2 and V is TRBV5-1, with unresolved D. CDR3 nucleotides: TGCGCCAGCAGCTCCGAACGAGTCGGCTATGGCTACACCTTC. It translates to CASSSERVGYGYTF.